Below, 14 T cell receptor beta chains from the same sample are listed, as sequenced in a study of pediatric ulcerative colitis. One to two pinch biopsies were taken from the rectum during colonoscopy. Using immunoSEQ multiplex PCR, the repertoire was profiled, and TCRdb retains in-frame clones only, with some absent. Of 45,000 to 55,000 clones listed, 78% are singletons. The sequenced material came from gut tissue. These receptors came from a girl aged 5-17 years with moderate ulcerative colitis.

The chain recombines TRBV18 with TRBJ2-2, with 10 nucleotides matching TRBD1. CDR1 KGHSH and CDR2 LQKENI come from the germline V gene. Losses at the gene ends were 1 base for V and 7 bases for J; bases not matched to a gene: 6. The CDR3 is made up of 16 amino acids. In DNA, the CDR3 is TGTGCCAGCTCACCACAGTCGGACAGGGGGATCGGGGAGCTGTTTTTT. Residues: CASSPQSDRGIGELFF.

This chain connects TRBV19 to TRBJ2-2; a possible D gene is TRBD1 (6 bases). Germline-derived CDR1 and CDR2 are LNHDA and SQIVND (reference sequence). The CDR3 has 14 residues. Between the trimmed V and J ends, which lost 3 bases and 5 bases, there was a span of 10 bases. The CDR3 loop reads CASSMNRVTGELFF. The CDR3 region has the DNA TGTGCCAGTAGTATGAACAGGGTAACCGGGGAGCTGTTTTTT.

This clone has just a few counts. The chain uses TRBV27 and TRBJ2-7; 8 nucleotides align to TRBD1. This CDR3 comprises 15 residues. Germline CDR1 reads MNHEY; CDR2 reads SMNVEV (reference sequence). V was clipped by 2 bases and J by 5 bases; unmatched bases: 8. CDR3 nucleotides: TGTGCCAGCAGTTTAAGGACAGGGAAGAATCACGAGCAGTACTTC. As protein: CASSLRTGKNHEQYF.

V gene TRBV4-2 combines with J gene TRBJ2-5; 7 bases match TRBD1. Germline-derived CDR1 and CDR2 are LGHNA and YNFKEQ. This CDR3 contains 14 residues. The J segment lost 1 base and the V segment lost 1 base, leaving 0 bases of the junction unmatched. The CDR3 sequence is CASSQGTGQETQYF. The CDR3 nucleotides are TGTGCCAGCAGCCAAGGGACAGGCCAAGAGACCCAGTACTTC.

The chain is built from TRBV5-1 and TRBJ2-3; tentative D call: TRBD2 (6 bases). Trimming removed 4 bases at V and 4 bases at J, with 10 bases between. Germline CDR1 SGHRS, CDR2 YFSETQ. The CDR3 extends over 13 amino acids. CDR3 nucleotide sequence: TGCGCCAGCAGCGCCGGGGAGGCAGATACGCAGTATTTT. Its translation is CASSAGEADTQYF.

The J gene is TRBJ1-2, the V gene TRBV28, with a tentative D call TRBD1 (5 bases). V shed 2 bases and J shed 4 bases, with 8 bases lying between them. In germline, CDR1 is MDHEN, CDR2 SYDVKM. The CDR3 is 13 amino acids. CDR3 region: CASSLRGAYGYTF. In DNA, the CDR3 is TGTGCCAGCAGTTTACGAGGGGCCTATGGCTACACCTTC.

The V call is TRBV28, the J call TRBJ1-5, with 7 bases lining up with TRBD1. CDR1 is MDHEN, CDR2 SYDVKM, per germline. With 6 bases clipped from V and 3 bases from J, the junction kept 11 bases outside the gene matches. The CDR3 is 16 amino acids. CDR3 amino acids: CASRETGWEINQPQHF. CDR3 bases: TGTGCCAGCAGAGAGACAGGGTGGGAAATCAATCAGCCCCAGCATTTT.

This sequence joins TRBV10-3 and TRBJ1-4; D is ambiguous. V gave up 2 bases and J gave up 4 bases, with 11 bases separating them. CDR3 length: 15 amino acids. Germline V lookup: CDR1 ENHRY, CDR2 SYGVKD. The CDR3 DNA is TGTGCCATCAGTGAGAATTCCGGTGGTAATGAAAAACTGTTTTTT. Translation: CAISENSGGNEKLFF.

This chain uses TRBV19 with TRBJ1-2, with D unresolved. Germline CDR1 and CDR2: LNHDA and SQIVND (reference sequence). The V end was cut by 4 bases, the J end by 8 bases, with 26 bases between. This CDR3 is built from 17 residues. The CDR3 DNA is TGTGCCAGTAGTACCCTTGCTAGCGAAGGAATCAGTCGCGGCTACACCTTC. Translating gives CASSTLASEGISRGYTF.

The chain employs TRBV19 and TRBJ1-4; D perhaps matches TRBD1 (6 bases). This CDR3 has 14 amino acids. Between the trimmed V and J ends, which lost 4 bases and 3 bases, there was a span of 9 bases. The germline gives CDR1 LNHDA, CDR2 SQIVND (reference sequence). CDR3: CASSRGLPNEKLFF. Here the CDR3 DNA reads TGTGCCAGTAGTAGGGGGCTCCCTAATGAAAAACTGTTTTTT.

This sequence joins TRBV9 and TRBJ1-1; TRBD1 aligns across 9 bases. Trimming took 0 bases from V and 2 from J; bases not matched to a gene: 8. The CDR3 runs 17 residues. The germline gives CDR1 SGDLS, CDR2 YYNGEE. CDR3 bases: TGTGCCAGCAGCGTAGGGTTGGGGGGACAGGGCAACACTGAAGCTTTCTTT. Amino acid sequence: CASSVGLGGQGNTEAFF.

DNA of the CDR3: TGTGCCAGTAGTAACGACCTTTGGGCGGGGGCTTTCTACGAGCAGTACTTC. Encoded protein: CASSNDLWAGAFYEQYF. The V and J genes are TRBV19 and TRBJ2-7, with D tentatively TRBD2 (7 bases). The CDR3 totals 17 residues. Between the trimmed V and J ends, which lost 4 bases and 3 bases, there was a span of 22 bases. CDR1 is LNHDA and CDR2 is SQIVND in the germline V gene (reference sequence).

The J gene is TRBJ2-5, the V gene TRBV7-9; 8 bases are a match to TRBD1. J gave up 1 base and V 4 bases, and 8 bases lay outside the gene matches. CDR1 SEHNR and CDR2 FQNEAQ come from the germline V gene (reference sequence). The CDR3 loop spans 16 amino acids. CDR3 nucleotides: TGTGCCAGCAGCTGGTTGGACAGGGCTCCCCAAGAGACCCAGTACTTC. Translation gives CASSWLDRAPQETQYF.

The gene calls are TRBV27 and TRBJ2-2, with D perhaps being TRBD1 or TRBD2 (6 bases each). V shed 5 bases and J shed 6 bases, with 19 bases lying between them. Germline V lookup: CDR1 MNHEY, CDR2 SMNVEV (reference sequence). The CDR3 is 16 amino acids. In DNA form, the CDR3 reads TGTGCCAGCAGTCCCTCCGGGGGCGTCTGGGCCGGGGAGCTGTTTTTT. It yields the protein CASSPSGGVWAGELFF.